Each of the 16 T cell receptor beta chains below was sequenced from the same sample in a study of cytomegalovirus exposure and HLA in healthy donors. Libraries were prepared by immunoSEQ multiplex PCR; TCRdb keeps only in-frame clonotypes and omits some of them. The table includes around 400,000 clones, roughly 90% detected once. Sequenced: PBMCs. The receptors come from a woman aged 18 to 35 in good health and CMV-seronegative.

V gene TRBV28 combines with J gene TRBJ1-5; D gene unclear. The CDR3 has 14 residues. The V gene's germline CDR1 is MDHEN and CDR2 SYDVKM. V lost 6 bases to trimming and J lost 2 bases, with 11 bases between them. Here the CDR3 reads CASRLWSGNQPQHF. DNA for the CDR3: TGTGCCAGCAGACTTTGGTCCGGCAATCAGCCCCAGCATTTT.

V usage is TRBV6-5 and J usage is TRBJ1-2, with D tentatively TRBD1 (5 bases). Germline CDR1 MNHEY, CDR2 SVGAGI. V was trimmed by 0 bases and J by 4 bases, leaving 12 bases between them. The CDR3 consists of 15 residues. The DNA for the CDR3 is TGTGCCAGCAGTTACTCGGCCTCCGGGGGCTATGGCTACACCTTC. Translation gives CASSYSASGGYGYTF.

With respect to this clone: The identical CDR3 is also encoded by other nucleotide sequences in the sample. The genes are TRBV4-1 and TRBJ1-4, with 9 bases that match TRBD1. The CDR3 covers 14 residues. Germline V gene data show CDR1 as MGHRA and CDR2 as YSYEKL. The trim removed 3 bases at V and 5 bases at J, leaving 1 base unmatched. CDR3 sequence (DNA): TGCGCCAGCAGCCAGACAGGGGGGAATGAAAAACTGTTTTTT. This codes for CASSQTGGNEKLFF.

The rearrangement joins TRBV28 to TRBJ2-7, with D possibly TRBD1 on 5 matching bases. CDR1 is MDHEN and CDR2 is SYDVKM in the germline V gene. This CDR3 region has 15 residues. Deletions cut 7 bases from V and 5 bases from J, with 21 bases between. CDR3 coding DNA: TGTGCCAGCACCCCCCTGACAGCCCCGAGGAACGAGCAGTACTTC. The encoded protein is CASTPLTAPRNEQYF.

J is TRBJ2-1 and V is TRBV18; 15 bases fit TRBD2. The CDR3 runs to 16 residues. Germline V gene data show CDR1 as KGHSH and CDR2 as LQKENI. With 1 base clipped from V and 9 bases from J, the junction kept 4 bases outside the gene matches. CDR3 sequence (DNA): TGTGCCAGCTCACCACAGGGACTAGCGGGAGGAGTTGAGCAGTTCTTC. The encoded protein is CASSPQGLAGGVEQFF.

This chain uses TRBV5-5 with TRBJ2-7, with a possible D match to TRBD2 (5 bases). Deletions cut 5 bases from V and 0 bases from J, with 12 bases between. The V gene's germline CDR1 is SGHKS and CDR2 YYEKEE (reference sequence). This CDR3 comprises 14 residues. The CDR3 DNA sequence: TGTGCCAGCAGTCTACTAGGGTCCTCCTACGAGCAGTACTTC. This gives the protein CASSLLGSSYEQYF.

This clone occurred once. The V gene is TRBV18, the J gene TRBJ2-3; D gene uncertain. From germline, CDR1 is KGHSH and CDR2 LQKENI. Deletions cut 5 bases from V and 2 bases from J, with 8 bases between. The CDR3 totals 13 residues. CDR3 loop: CASSTAFTDTQYF. Written as DNA, the CDR3 is TGTGCCAGCTCAACAGCATTCACAGATACGCAGTATTTT.

The sample holds one count of this clone. The chain couples TRBV7-2 to TRBJ2-3; 7 nucleotides line up with TRBD2. CDR3 size: 15 residues. Germline V gives CDR1 SGHTA, CDR2 FQGNSA. The ends lost 1 base at V and 2 bases at J; junction bases unmatched: 3. Written as DNA, the CDR3 is TGTGCCAGCAGCTTAGGCCTAGCGGACACAGATACGCAGTATTTT. Its translation: CASSLGLADTDTQYF.

The chain employs TRBV27 and TRBJ2-1, with 11 bases aligning to TRBD2. Germline CDR1 reads MNHEY; CDR2 reads SMNVEV (reference sequence). V gave up 3 bases and J gave up 3 bases; unmatched junction bases: 1. The CDR3 spans 15 residues. CDR3 amino acids: CASSFGTSGYNEQFF. Here the CDR3 DNA reads TGTGCCAGCAGTTTCGGGACTAGCGGCTACAATGAGCAGTTCTTC.

J is TRBJ1-2 and V is TRBV28; D call uncertain. V lost 4 bases to trimming and J lost 4 bases, with 10 bases between them. This CDR3 region has 13 residues. The germline CDR1 and CDR2 sequences are MDHEN and SYDVKM. In DNA form, the CDR3 reads TGTGCCAGCAGTTCTACCAGGCGCTATGGCTACACCTTC. As protein: CASSSTRRYGYTF.

V and J are TRBV18 and TRBJ1-5, with D hard to call. V was cut by 4 bases and J by 6 bases, with 10 bases left in between. The V gene's germline CDR1 is KGHSH and CDR2 LQKENI. The CDR3 runs 13 residues. The chain's CDR3 is CASSLGGIQPQHF. The CDR3 nucleotides are TGTGCCAGCTCACTAGGCGGGATTCAGCCCCAGCATTTT.

The V call is TRBV5-1, the J call TRBJ2-7, with unresolved D. Germline V CDR1 and CDR2: SGHRS, YFSETQ. CDR3 length: 13 amino acids. The V gene lost 0 bases and the J gene lost 7 bases, with 11 bases spanning the gap. DNA for the CDR3: TGCGCCAGCAGCTTGGAGTTGGCTCTGGAGCAGTACTTC. It is translated as CASSLELALEQYF.

This chain uses TRBV6-5 with TRBJ2-7; D is perhaps TRBD1 (5 bases). Germline V gene lookup returns CDR1 MNHEY and CDR2 SVGAGI. CDR3 length: 13 residues. Trimming stripped 2 bases from V and 5 bases from J, with 10 bases between. CDR3 in DNA: TGTGCCAGCAGTTACAGGTTAGGGGACGAGCAGTACTTC. Its protein product is CASSYRLGDEQYF.

The gene calls are TRBV14 and TRBJ1-2; tentatively, D is TRBD1 (5 bases). Germline assignment: CDR1 SGHDN and CDR2 FVKESK. The CDR3 has 13 residues. The ends were cut back, 1 base at V and 2 bases at J, with 5 bases in the middle. The CDR3 nucleotides read TGTGCCAGCAGCCAAGGACAGAACTATGGCTACACCTTC. Encoded protein: CASSQGQNYGYTF.

The gene calls are TRBV19 and TRBJ1-5; 9 bases are a match to TRBD1. Germline lookup yields CDR1 LNHDA and CDR2 SQIVND (reference sequence). Trimming cost V 5 bases and J 3 bases; bases outside gene matches: 8. This CDR3 has 16 amino acids. The chain's CDR3 is CASSDRDREINQPQHF. As DNA, the CDR3 is TGTGCCAGTAGTGACCGGGACAGGGAAATCAATCAGCCCCAGCATTTT.

The chain combines TRBV9 with TRBJ1-3; no clear D. The CDR3 is 16 residues long. Trimming removed 4 bases at V and 0 bases at J, with 14 bases between. Germline-derived CDR1 and CDR2 are SGDLS and YYNGEE. In DNA, the CDR3 is TGTGCCAGCAGCACCCGAGGCGGGGTCTCTGGAAACACCATATATTTT. As protein: CASSTRGGVSGNTIYF. The whole variable domain, remainder taken from reference TRBV9 and TRBJ1-3, is DSGVTQTPKHLITATGQRVTLRCSPRSGDLSVYWYQQSLDQGLQFLIQYYNGEERAKGNILERFSAQQFPDLHSELNLSSLELGDSALYFCASSTRGGVSGNTIYFGEGSWLTVV.